This record concerns one T cell receptor (beta chain) sequence. Its antigen is not identified. V dropped 0 bases and J dropped 8 bases, with 9 bases sitting between them. CDR1 is SGHRS, CDR2 YFSETQ, per germline. This CDR3 is built from 13 residues. The data stem from a study of CD8 T cells in Susac syndrome. Overall study findings and caveats: The relatively small number of individuals in the TCR sequencing and HLA analysis was acknowledged by the study.

Healthy donors were controls matched for age and sex. Random-hexamer reverse transcription was applied to roughly 0.5 to 1 ug RNA. Each CDR3 protein gets one entry after TCRdb re-called the immunoSEQ multiplex PCR reads with MiXCR. This table holds 100,000 to 150,000 distinct CDR3 sequences, around 96% found once. The sequence came from a human donor in good health. This chain links TRBV5-1 with TRBJ2-1, with D unclear. Input material: CD4+ T cells from PBMCs. CDR3 DNA sequence: TGCGCCAGCAGCTTGGGGCCCATGCATGAGCAGTTCTTC. The encoded protein is CASSLGPMHEQFF.